This paragraph covers one T cell receptor beta chain sequence. Its target is not known. This sample was included in a study of CD8+ T cells in alopecia areata. V dropped 5 bases and J dropped 7 bases, with 14 bases sitting between them. The germline gives CDR1 MNHEY, CDR2 SVGAGI. The CDR3 consists of 14 residues. The sequencing template was cDNA reverse transcribed from extracted RNA. Sequencing used immunoSEQ multiplex PCR; TCRdb keeps in-frame clones, though not all of them. Counted here are 110,000 to 150,000 clones, 54% occurring once; the ten biggest clones make up more than 15%. Documented treatment: oral pan-JAK inhibitor, 5-10 mg twice daily. Lesional scalp punch biopsies and peripheral blood were collected from alopecia areata patients. T lymphocytes (CD4+ and CD8+) were sorted from PBMCs. General study points: It was lesional scalp, especially alopecia totalis/universalis, that showed higher clonality than normal scalp. Mice gave a clearer picture of TCR sharing than patients did, possibly for HLA-related reasons.

This TCR came from a human donor with alopecia areata. The source was CD8+ T cells sorted from blood, collected at week 4, from a patient treated with tofacitinib. This rearrangement joins TRBV6-5 to TRBJ2-2; D is unresolved. The CDR3 sequence is CASSITSSNGELFF. The CDR3 bases are TGTGCCAGCAGTATCACCAGTAGCAACGGGGAGCTGTTTTTT.